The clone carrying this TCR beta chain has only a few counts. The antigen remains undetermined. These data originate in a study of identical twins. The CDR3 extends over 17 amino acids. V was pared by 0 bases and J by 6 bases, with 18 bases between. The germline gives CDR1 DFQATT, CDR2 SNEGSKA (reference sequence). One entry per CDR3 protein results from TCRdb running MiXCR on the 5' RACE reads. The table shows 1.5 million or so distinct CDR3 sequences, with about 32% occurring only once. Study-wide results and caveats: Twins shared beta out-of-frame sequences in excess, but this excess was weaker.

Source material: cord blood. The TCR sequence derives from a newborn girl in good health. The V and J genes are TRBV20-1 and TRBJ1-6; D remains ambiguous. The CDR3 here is CSARDRWRGSGNSPLHF. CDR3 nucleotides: TGCAGTGCTAGAGATCGGTGGCGGGGATCCGGTAATTCACCCCTCCACTTT.